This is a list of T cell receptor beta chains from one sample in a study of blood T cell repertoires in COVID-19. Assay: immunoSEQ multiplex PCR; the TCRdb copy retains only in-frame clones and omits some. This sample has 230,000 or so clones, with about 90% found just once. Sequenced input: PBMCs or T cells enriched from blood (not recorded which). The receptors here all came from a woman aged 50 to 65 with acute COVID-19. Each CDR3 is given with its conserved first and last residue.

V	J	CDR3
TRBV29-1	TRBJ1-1	CSTRTGVMNTEAFF
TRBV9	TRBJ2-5	CASSVGPGLAAGETQYF
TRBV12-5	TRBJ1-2	CASGLVPGGWGYTF
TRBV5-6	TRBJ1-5	CASSAQGRSNQPQHF
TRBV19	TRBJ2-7	CASSLGQGYEQYF
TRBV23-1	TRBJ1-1	CASTGRGRNTEAFF
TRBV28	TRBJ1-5	CASSFHREEVISNQPQHF
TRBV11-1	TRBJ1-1	CASSAGTEAFF
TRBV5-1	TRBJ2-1	CASSFQDTYNEQFF
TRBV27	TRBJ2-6	CASSLYRAGANVLTF
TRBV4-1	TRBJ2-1	CASSQGRLAGGNEQFF
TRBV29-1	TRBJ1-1	CSVGGRTGLGTEAFF
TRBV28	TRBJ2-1	CASSSPGLAAYNEQFF
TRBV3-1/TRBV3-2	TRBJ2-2	CASLGEGAVTGELFF
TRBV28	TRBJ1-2	CASSFLGPYGYTF
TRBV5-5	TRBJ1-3	CASSLSQGVGNTIYF
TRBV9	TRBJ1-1	CASSTDRDTEAFF
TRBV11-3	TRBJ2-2	CASSSLVPGDTGELFF
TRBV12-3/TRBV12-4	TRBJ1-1	CASSTTSYTEAFF
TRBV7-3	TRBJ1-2	CASSLNRDNYGYTF
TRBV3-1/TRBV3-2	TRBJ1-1	CASSQVTARGFLAEAFF
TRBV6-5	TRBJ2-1	CASSYSPGLNNEQFF
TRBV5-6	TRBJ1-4	CASSPSGTGNEKLFF
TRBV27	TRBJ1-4	CASSFGYQASEKLFF
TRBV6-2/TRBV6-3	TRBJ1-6	CASSYPGQLNSPLHF
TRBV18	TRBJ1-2	CASSPGGSGEGRGYTF
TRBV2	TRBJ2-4	CASSASAIQYF
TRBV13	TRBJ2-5	CASSSTSGRAHGETQYF
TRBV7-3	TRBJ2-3	CASSYVRTDTQYF
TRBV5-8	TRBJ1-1	CASSLYAGVPTEAFF
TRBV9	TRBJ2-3	CASSPRNEVGDTQYF
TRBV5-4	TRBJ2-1	CASSLGSGSLYEQFF
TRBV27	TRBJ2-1	CASSLSTSHEQFF
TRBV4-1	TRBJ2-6	CASSQASGRVTGANVLTF
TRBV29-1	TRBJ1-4	CSAAGGDNNEKLFF
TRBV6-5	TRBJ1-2	CASSYFGTAANYGYTF
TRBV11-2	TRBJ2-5	CASSSQGGLAGETQYF
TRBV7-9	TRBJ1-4	CASSRVGGNEKLFF
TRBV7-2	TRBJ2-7	CASGTYEQYF
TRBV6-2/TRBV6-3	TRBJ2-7	CASSQTTGREQYF
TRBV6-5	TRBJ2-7	CASASDYTTSYEQYF
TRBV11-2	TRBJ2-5	CASSLGAVQETQYF
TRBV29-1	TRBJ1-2	CSVQTTGNRYGYTF
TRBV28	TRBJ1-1	CASTQGASTNTEAFF
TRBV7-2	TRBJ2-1	CASGGRLAGALDEQFF
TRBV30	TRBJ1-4	CAWRARRGQGGEKLFF